Below, one TCR beta chain is given with its context. The sample is drawn from a study of blood T cell repertoires in COVID-19. Study-level information: COVID-19 samples collected from the United States, Italy and Spain covered acute and convalescent phases. Sources were T cells, B-cell-depleted T cells, or PBMCs; the material itself was cDNA or gDNA.

The CDR3 has 15 residues. Trimming took 2 bases from V and 10 from J; bases not matched to a gene: 8. Germline V gives CDR1 SGHVS, CDR2 FNYEAQ. Using immunoSEQ multiplex PCR, the repertoire was profiled, and TCRdb retains in-frame clones only, with some absent. In the table there are a few hundred thousand clones, roughly 90% of which are singletons. Cohorts were determined from participant-reported clinical history. Two negative PCRs, clearance, or symptom resolution had been documented for recovered Cohort 3 donors. The J gene is TRBJ1-6, the V gene TRBV7-6; 7 bases match TRBD1. The sequencing sample was made of PBMCs or T cells enriched from blood (not recorded which). The TCR sequence derives from a woman aged 25-40 years who had recovered from COVID-19. CDR3 bases: TGTGCCAGCAGCTTAATGGATAGGGGGCCATCACCCCTCCACTTT. This translates into CASSLMDRGPSPLHF.